The clone carrying this T cell receptor beta chain has at least ten counts. The record originates from a study of T cells after yellow fever vaccination. Findings and caveats of the study: A weaker but faster secondary response was observed, peaking on day 5 versus 15. The study noted that FACS-sorted repertoires could contain abundant clonotypes contaminating from the bulk population. Post-booster repertoires again held most primary-vaccination clones (about 96% CD4, approximately 90% CD8).

Germline CDR1 MNHEY, CDR2 SVGAGI. V lost 4 bases and J lost 6; bases outside the gene matches: 6. This CDR3 region has 15 residues. For TCR, cDNA came from 5'RACE template switching, which added a universal primer site and UMIs. TCRdb re-analysed the 5' RACE reads in MiXCR, keeping a single row per CDR3 protein. The table lists 27,000 or so distinct CDR3 sequences, approximately 4.5% of them singletons. This TCR was sampled from a young man who received the YFV17D yellow fever vaccine. The V call is TRBV6-5, the J call TRBJ1-5; 10 bases are shared with TRBD1. The sample consisted of PBMCs, either bulk or a sorted T-cell subset (CD4+, CD8+, memory, or dextramer-sorted; not recorded which), taken on the day of the yellow fever booster vaccination. The CDR3, as DNA: TGTGCCAGCAGTTCCAGGACAGGGGGAGGTCAGCCCCAGCATTTT. Its protein is CASSSRTGGGQPQHF.